This T cell receptor (beta chain) was recovered during a study of CD8 T cells in ankylosing spondylitis (dated by TCRdb to the late 2010s). With regard to the full study: To find TCR variants linked to disease, the study profiled T cell receptor beta repertoires in ankylosing spondylitis patients and healthy donors. The full study cohort was made up of over 20 ankylosing spondylitis patients and approximately 100 healthy donors. Samples of peripheral blood were taken, and for ankylosing spondylitis patients, synovial fluid was collected as well. The investigation overall reported the following: A TCR beta motif of several highly homologous amino acid variants appeared characteristic of blood from ankylosing spondylitis patients. A CD8+ phenotype was shown by the disease-linked clones, which were found at relatively low frequencies in peripheral blood. According to the report, matched synovial fluid samples from ankylosing spondylitis patients were significantly enriched for the disease-linked clones. Some TCR beta motif variants had previously been reported in synovial fluid and blood of reactive arthritis patients, which suggested common disease-initiation mechanisms.

This sample was sequenced with an Illumina HiSeq 2500. Quantitative 5'-RACE with molecular barcodes was used to prepare TCR beta libraries. As for the original processing: A new computational method, built on a probabilistic model of VDJ rearrangement, was used to identify disease-linked TCR variants. The public reads were reanalyzed by TCRdb: fastp trimming at Q25, MiXCR alignment, in-frame beta chains only. Here each entry gathers all rows of one CDR3 protein and keeps the most common genes and DNA. Clone size and V and J calls follow TCRdb, not the original study. The sample has 200,000 or so distinct CDR3 sequences on record, 18% of them singletons. Approximately 4.3% of the sample rests with the top ten. This clonotype was recorded at least ten times. Its antigen target is currently unknown. No base quality information exists; no much larger clone differs at one position. Including the terminal cysteine and phenylalanine, the CDR3 comprises 12 residues. Of all the DNA, just the CDR3 is kept, 36 bases in frame from base 1. CDR1 MNHEY and CDR2 SVGEGT were looked up in the germline V gene. The V and J ends are trimmed by 7 bases and 1 base, leaving 8 bases between them.

This chain joins TRBV6-2 or TRBV6-3 to TRBJ2-7, with the D gene uncertain. The source of this sequence is a male donor aged 10 to 35 with ankylosing spondylitis or in good health (not recorded which). Donor details come from another sample of the same person, matched by shared clones. Sequenced input: blood, either unsorted or a sorted T cell fraction (not recorded which). The nucleotide sequence is TGTGCCAGCATAGGACGTTCCTACGAGCAGTACTTC. Translated, this gives CASIGRSYEQYF.